The subject of this entry is one T cell receptor beta chain. The antigen is undetermined. The sample is drawn from a study of cytomegalovirus exposure and HLA in healthy donors. As for the study in general: In a previous analysis, 100 million to 140 million unique TCR beta sequences were found from some 180 million T cells.

Both 60 Vbeta primers and 13 Jbeta primers went into the PCR. Clones were sequenced by immunoSEQ multiplex PCR, and TCRdb holds only the in-frame ones, with some missing. This table holds 250,000 to 350,000 clones, 80% found once. The germline gives CDR1 LNHDA, CDR2 SQIVND (reference sequence). The CDR3 spans 18 residues. V gave up 5 bases and J gave up 3 bases; unmatched junction bases: 13. Study results and limitations: Later, TCR association rates were found to vary by HLA locus, highest for DRB1 and lowest for HLA-C. Previous analysis showed most TCR beta V segments were productive about 87% or about 30% of the time.

The V and J genes are TRBV19 and TRBJ2-1, with 10 bases identical to TRBD2. The sequence was collected from a girl aged 2-15 years in good health and CMV-seronegative. Sequencing used PBMCs. In nucleotides, the CDR3 is TGTGCCAGTAGTCTCTATGGGGCTAGCGGGAGTTTCTACAATGAGCAGTTCTTC. It encodes CASSLYGASGSFYNEQFF.